Presented here are 27 T cell receptor beta chains from one specimen sequenced in a study of T cell responses to AZD1222 COVID-19 vaccine. The data were produced by immunoSEQ multiplex PCR, yet TCRdb's version contains in-frame clones alone and is incomplete. The sample lists under 110,000 clones, around 90% occurring once. Specimen: peripheral blood, collected 28 days after the second AZD1222 dose. The receptor source for this set is an adult who received the AZD1222 COVID-19 vaccine.

This clone was seen a single time. V is TRBV3-1 (or the pseudogene TRBV3-2) and J is TRBJ2-7; no firm D call. V lost 5 bases and J 2 bases, leaving 13 bases between the germline ends. Germline CDR1 reads LGHDT; CDR2 reads YNNKEL (reference sequence). This CDR3 is built from 14 residues. The CDR3 region is CASSTQATTYEQYF. The CDR3 nucleotides are TGTGCCAGCAGCACTCAGGCGACGACCTACGAGCAGTACTTC.

V usage is TRBV7-8 and J usage is TRBJ1-2; tentatively, D is TRBD1 (5 bases). The CDR3 is made up of 15 amino acids. Per the germline V gene, CDR1 is SGHVS and CDR2 is FQNEAQ. V was trimmed by 6 bases and J by 4 bases, leaving 18 bases between them. Here the CDR3 DNA reads TGTGCCAGCAGAGAGGGGCAGGGACTAATCTATGGCTACACCTTC. Protein sequence: CASREGQGLIYGYTF.

This chain connects TRBV5-1 to TRBJ2-5; possibly TRBD1 for D (6 bases). V lost 5 bases to trimming and J lost 3 bases, with 14 bases between them. This CDR3 contains 14 residues. CDR1 is SGHRS, CDR2 YFSETQ, per germline. CDR3 in amino acids: CASRASRQEETQYF. The CDR3 bases are TGCGCCAGCAGAGCGTCTCGACAGGAAGAGACCCAGTACTTC.

This chain joins TRBV28 and TRBJ2-4; 9 bases line up with TRBD1. Looked up from germline, CDR1 is MDHEN and CDR2 is SYDVKM. This CDR3 has 17 residues. Germline trimming cut 5 bases from V and 3 bases from J; bases unmatched to any gene: 11. The CDR3 loop is CASSPHTGGGGKNIQYF. The CDR3 nucleotides are TGTGCCAGCAGTCCCCACACAGGGGGCGGGGGCAAAAACATTCAGTACTTC.

This sequence joins TRBV24-1 and TRBJ2-6, with D uncertain. V lost 9 bases to trimming and J lost 0 bases, with 11 bases between them. Germline V gene lookup returns CDR1 KGHDR and CDR2 SFDVKD. CDR3 length equals 15 residues. CDR3 amino acids: CATSAPNSGANVLTF. CDR3 sequence (DNA): TGTGCCACCTCCGCCCCCAACTCTGGGGCCAACGTCCTGACTTTC.

The J gene is TRBJ1-1, the V gene TRBV10-3; D is perhaps TRBD1 (5 bases). The CDR3 loop spans 14 amino acids. V gave up 4 bases and J gave up 3 bases, with 12 bases separating them. Looked up from germline, CDR1 is ENHRY and CDR2 is SYGVKD. The CDR3: CAISARVEDTEAFF. CDR3 nucleotides: TGTGCCATCAGTGCCAGGGTTGAGGACACTGAAGCTTTCTTT.

The J gene is TRBJ2-3, the V gene TRBV2; D is uncertain. The CDR3 totals 12 residues. The V end lost 7 bases, the J end lost 5 bases, and 10 bases lay between the germline ends. Germline values: CDR1 SNHLY, CDR2 FYNNEI. CDR3 in amino acids: CASTTWGDTQYF. The DNA for the CDR3 is TGTGCCAGCACTACCTGGGGAGATACGCAGTATTTT. The whole variable domain, filled in from reference TRBV2 and TRBJ2-3, reads EPEVTQTPSHQVTQMGQEVILRCVPISNHLYFYWYRQILGQKVEFLVSFYNNEISEKSEIFDDQFSVERPDGSNFTLKIRSTKLEDSAMYFCASTTWGDTQYFGPGTRLTVL.

This clone is a singleton in its sample. The chain links TRBV12-5 to TRBJ1-2; D is unresolved. The CDR3 has 12 amino acids. From germline, CDR1 is LGHNT and CDR2 FRNRAP. With 7 bases removed from V and 8 bases from J, the gap between germline ends came to 14 bases. The CDR3 is CASAADAGGYTF. As DNA, the CDR3 is TGTGCTAGTGCCGCGGACGCGGGGGGCTACACCTTC. Full variable domain (outside the CDR3, taken from reference TRBV12-5 and TRBJ1-2): DARVTQTPRHKVTEMGQEVTMRCQPILGHNTVFWYRQTMMQGLELLAYFRNRAPLDDSGMPKDRFSAEMPDATLATLKIQPSEPRDSAVYFCASAADAGGYTFGSGTRLTVV.

CDR3 sequence (DNA): TGTGCCAGCAGCTCGACAGGGAAGGGCACTGAAGCTTTCTTT. It codes for CASSSTGKGTEAFF. The chain joins TRBV11-2 to TRBJ1-1; 7 bases map to TRBD1. CDR3 size: 14 residues. After removal of 4 bases from V and 4 bases from J, the junction contained 6 bases not matched to a gene. The germline V gene encodes CDR1 SGHAT and CDR2 FQNNGV.

The rearrangement links TRBV9 to TRBJ1-6; D unresolved. V was trimmed by 4 bases and J by 0 bases, leaving 20 bases between them. Germline values: CDR1 SGDLS, CDR2 YYNGEE. The CDR3 has 19 residues. The CDR3 protein is CASSPFDRLTSSYNSPLHF. CDR3 bases: TGTGCCAGCAGCCCATTCGACCGACTGACTAGCTCCTATAATTCACCCCTCCACTTT.

The V and J genes are TRBV6-2 or TRBV6-3 and TRBJ1-2; 7 nucleotides line up with TRBD1. The V gene's germline CDR1 is MNHEY and CDR2 SVGEGT. V shed 6 bases, J shed 3 bases, and the junction held 7 bases outside the gene matches. The CDR3 has 14 amino acids. The CDR3 spells CASSVRGYDYGYTF. In nucleotides, the CDR3 is TGTGCCAGCAGCGTCAGGGGGTATGACTATGGCTACACCTTC.

As to this clone: In the same sample, other DNA sequences code for this CDR3. For the CDR3, the DNA is TGTGCCAGCAGCTTGGGACTAGCGGGGGCAGATACGCAGTATTTT. Its translation is CASSLGLAGADTQYF. The V and J genes are TRBV7-2 and TRBJ2-3, with 14 bases aligning to TRBD2. From germline, CDR1 is SGHTA and CDR2 FQGNSA. Germline trimming cut 3 bases from V and 4 bases from J; bases unmatched to any gene: 0. The CDR3 is 15 amino acids.

This clone was observed once. The J gene is TRBJ1-1, the V gene TRBV9; possibly TRBD1 for D (6 bases). Germline V gene lookup returns CDR1 SGDLS and CDR2 YYNGEE. CDR3 length equals 14 residues. Between the trimmed V and J ends, which lost 6 bases and 2 bases, there was a span of 14 bases. CDR3 coding DNA: TGTGCCAGCAAGTCCGACAGGACTAACACTGAAGCTTTCTTT. It is translated as CASKSDRTNTEAFF. Full variable domain (remainder filled in from reference TRBV9 and TRBJ1-1): DSGVTQTPKHLITATGQRVTLRCSPRSGDLSVYWYQQSLDQGLQFLIQYYNGEERAKGNILERFSAQQFPDLHSELNLSSLELGDSALYFCASKSDRTNTEAFFGQGTRLTVV.

This chain joins TRBV7-2 and TRBJ2-7; 9 nucleotides match TRBD2. The CDR3 runs to 15 residues. Germline CDR1 SGHTA, CDR2 FQGNSA. The V gene end was trimmed by 2 bases and the J gene end by 2 bases; junction bases not matched to a gene: 4. CDR3: CASSLPASGTYEQYF. The CDR3 region has the DNA TGTGCCAGCAGCTTACCGGCTAGCGGGACCTACGAGCAGTACTTC.

The J gene is TRBJ2-7, the V gene TRBV27; the D gene is possibly TRBD1 (6 bases). With 6 bases removed from V and 2 bases from J, the gap between germline ends came to 14 bases. The CDR3 has 14 amino acids. Germline values: CDR1 MNHEY, CDR2 SMNVEV (reference sequence). DNA for the CDR3: TGTGCCAGCAGCATCGGGACACCTACCTACGAGCAGTACTTC. This encodes CASSIGTPTYEQYF.

The chain has TRBV11-2 and TRBJ1-1, with a weak D call TRBD1 (5 bases). Looked up from germline, CDR1 is SGHAT and CDR2 is FQNNGV. This CDR3 is built from 14 residues. V was trimmed by 1 base and J by 6 bases, leaving 12 bases between them. The DNA for the CDR3 is TGTGCCAGCAGCTTAGCCCAAACGACAGCTGAAGCTTTCTTT. Its translation is CASSLAQTTAEAFF.

This chain joins TRBV9 and TRBJ2-2, with D possibly matching TRBD1 (6 bases). The CDR3 is made up of 14 amino acids. Trimming took 0 bases from V and 9 from J, leaving 12 bases between them. Germline-derived CDR1 and CDR2 are SGDLS and YYNGEE. The CDR3 nucleotides are TGTGCCAGCAGCGTAGAAAACAGGGACCGGGAGCTGTTTTTT. It encodes CASSVENRDRELFF.

The genes are TRBV14 and TRBJ2-4; TRBD2 is a possible D gene (6 bases). Germline lookup yields CDR1 SGHDN and CDR2 FVKESK. The CDR3 is 16 amino acids. V was trimmed by 1 base and J by 4 bases, leaving 14 bases between them. The CDR3 reads CASSQAKVGGKNIQYF. In DNA form, the CDR3 reads TGTGCCAGCAGCCAAGCCAAGGTGGGGGGAAAAAACATTCAGTACTTC.

As regards this clone: Other DNA variants within this sample encode the same CDR3. This chain links TRBV5-1 with TRBJ2-6, with D tentatively TRBD1 (6 bases). The CDR3 has 16 amino acids. Deletions cut 0 bases from V and 2 bases from J, with 9 bases between. CDR1 is SGHRS, CDR2 YFSETQ, per germline. The CDR3 loop is CASSLGGRTGANVLTF. CDR3 DNA sequence: TGCGCCAGCAGCTTGGGGGGGCGGACTGGGGCCAACGTCCTGACTTTC.

This clone has just one count. V and J are TRBV9 and TRBJ2-7, with 7 bases identical to TRBD1. CDR1 is SGDLS, CDR2 YYNGEE, per germline. The CDR3 extends over 13 amino acids. Unmatched junction bases numbered 6, after V lost 0 bases and J lost 9 bases. The CDR3 is CASSVVLQGTQYF. CDR3 sequence (DNA): TGTGCCAGCAGCGTAGTCCTACAGGGGACGCAGTACTTC.

This chain links TRBV2 with TRBJ1-5, with D hard to call. The germline V and J ends were trimmed by 3 bases and 6 bases, with 12 bases remaining between them. Germline CDR1 and CDR2: SNHLY and FYNNEI. This CDR3 comprises 14 residues. CDR3 in amino acids: CASSETLKVQPQHF. The CDR3, as DNA: TGTGCCAGCAGTGAGACTCTAAAGGTTCAGCCCCAGCATTTT.

The chain is built from TRBV18 and TRBJ2-2; 8 nucleotides align to TRBD1. CDR3 length: 15 residues. Germline V lookup: CDR1 KGHSH, CDR2 LQKENI. V shed 3 bases and J 3 bases; nucleotides not matched to a gene: 3. CDR3 bases: TGTGCCAGCTCACCGGGACAGGCTCACACCGGGGAGCTGTTTTTT. Protein product: CASSPGQAHTGELFF.

The chain joins TRBV7-8 to TRBJ2-7; the match to TRBD2 covers 8 bases. V dropped 5 bases and J dropped 0; count of bases not matched to a gene: 12. Germline V lookup: CDR1 SGHVS, CDR2 FQNEAQ. The CDR3 runs 17 residues. CDR3 amino acids: CASSAGGTTSNSYEQYF. DNA of the CDR3: TGTGCCAGCAGCGCGGGGGGAACGACGAGTAACTCCTACGAGCAGTACTTC.

V is TRBV29-1 and J is TRBJ2-1; 7 bases match TRBD1. Germline CDR1 SQVTM, CDR2 ANQGSEA. CDR3 length: 14 amino acids. V was clipped by 8 bases and J by 2 bases; unmatched bases: 9. The CDR3 sequence: CSSHGDRTYNEQFF. CDR3 sequence (DNA): TGCAGCTCGCATGGGGACAGAACCTACAATGAGCAGTTCTTC.

The chain uses TRBV18 and TRBJ1-3, with D possibly TRBD1 on 5 matching bases. The CDR3 totals 14 residues. V was cut by 2 bases and J by 4 bases, with 9 bases left in between. Germline V CDR1 and CDR2: KGHSH, LQKENI. CDR3 DNA sequence: TGTGCCAGCTCACCAGCAGGGACGGGAAACACCATATATTTT. Protein: CASSPAGTGNTIYF. Together with reference TRBV18 and TRBJ1-3, the CDR3 gives the full variable domain: NAGVMQNPRHLVRRRGQEARLRCSPMKGHSHVYWYRQLPEEGLKFMVYLQKENIIDESGMPKERFSAEFPKEGPSILRIQQVVRGDSAAYFCASSPAGTGNTIYFGEGSWLTVV.

The chain uses TRBV11-2 and TRBJ2-5, with a tentative D call TRBD2 (5 bases). This CDR3 is built from 17 residues. V dropped 1 base and J dropped 0 bases, with 15 bases sitting between them. The germline CDR1 and CDR2 sequences are SGHAT and FQNNGV. The DNA of the CDR3 is TGTGCCAGCAGCTTAGGACGTAGGGAGCTGTACCAAGAGACCCAGTACTTC. This gives the protein CASSLGRRELYQETQYF.

The J gene is TRBJ1-5, the V gene TRBV7-6; TRBD1 aligns across 9 bases. With 1 base clipped from V and 6 bases from J, the junction kept 4 bases outside the gene matches. The CDR3 contains 15 residues. Germline CDR1 SGHVS, CDR2 FNYEAQ. The CDR3 DNA follows: TGTGCCAGCAGCTTAGGGGACAGGGTACCTCAGCCCCAGCATTTT. Protein product: CASSLGDRVPQPQHF.